Detailed here is one TCR beta chain. Its antigen is unknown. The data stem from a study of shared clonotypes between healthy human individuals. On the study more broadly: A donor's plate count was three for CD4 naive and three for CD4 memory; CD8 naive had two and CD8 memory one. Findings and limits, study-wide: Sampling covered nothing but blood. Tissue TCR repertoires likely differ from those found in blood. Clonotype sharing across donors was expected to vary with sequencing depth.

TCRdb keeps only in-frame clones here, not all; method: immunoSEQ multiplex PCR. The data show about 980,000 clones, less than 85% seen once. CD4+ cell separation produced CD45RA+ naive and CD45RA-negative memory subsets. The CDR3 has 14 amino acids. Germline CDR1 is MDHEN and CDR2 is SYDVKM. Trimming took off 8 bases at V and 4 bases at J, with 17 bases between the two ends. This receptor was obtained from a man between 18 and 29 years old in good health. Sequenced input: memory CD4+ T cells sorted from blood. As for subset: CD45RA-negative fraction. V usage is TRBV28 and J usage is TRBJ1-1; D gene ambiguous. CDR3 bases: TGTGCCAGCCGGTCGAGTGGGCGGATCACTGAAGCTTTCTTT. Protein sequence: CASRSSGRITEAFF. Based on the CDR3 plus reference TRBV28 and TRBJ1-1, the full variable domain is DVKVTQSSRYLVKRTGEKVFLECVQDMDHENMFWYRQDPGLGLRLIYFSYDVKMKEKGDIPEGYSVSREKKERFSLILESASTNQTSMYLCASRSSGRITEAFFGQGTRLTVV.